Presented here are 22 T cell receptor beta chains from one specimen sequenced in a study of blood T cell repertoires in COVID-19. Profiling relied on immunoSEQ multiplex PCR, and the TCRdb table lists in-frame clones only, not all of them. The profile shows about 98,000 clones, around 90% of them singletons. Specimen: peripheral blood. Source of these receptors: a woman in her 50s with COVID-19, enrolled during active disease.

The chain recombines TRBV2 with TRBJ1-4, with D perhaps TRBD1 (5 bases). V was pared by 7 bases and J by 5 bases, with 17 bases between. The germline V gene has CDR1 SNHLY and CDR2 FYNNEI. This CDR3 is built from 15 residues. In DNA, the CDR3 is TGTGCCAGCACCTTGGGGGGACTGAAGAATGAAAAACTGTTTTTT. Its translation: CASTLGGLKNEKLFF.

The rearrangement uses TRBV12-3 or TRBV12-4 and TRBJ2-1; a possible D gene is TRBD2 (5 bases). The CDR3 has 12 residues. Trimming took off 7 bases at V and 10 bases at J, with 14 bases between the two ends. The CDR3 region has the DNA TGTGCCAGCAATAAGGACGGCGGGGAGCAGTTCTTC. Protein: CASNKDGGEQFF.

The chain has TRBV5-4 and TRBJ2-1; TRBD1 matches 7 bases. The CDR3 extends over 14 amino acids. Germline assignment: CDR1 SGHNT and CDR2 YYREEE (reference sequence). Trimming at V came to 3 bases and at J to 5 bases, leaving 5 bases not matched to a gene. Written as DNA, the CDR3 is TGTGCCAGCAGCTCGAGGGGGCCGAACAATGAGCAGTTCTTC. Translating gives CASSSRGPNNEQFF.

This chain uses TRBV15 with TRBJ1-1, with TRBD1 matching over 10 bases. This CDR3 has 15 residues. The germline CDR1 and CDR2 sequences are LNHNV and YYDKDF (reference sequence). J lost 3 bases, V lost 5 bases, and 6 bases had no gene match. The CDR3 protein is CATSPGGQGYTEAFF. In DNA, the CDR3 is TGTGCCACCAGCCCCGGGGGACAGGGGTACACTGAAGCTTTCTTT. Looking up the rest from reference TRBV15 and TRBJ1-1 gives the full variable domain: DAMVIQNPRYQVTQFGKPVTLSCSQTLNHNVMYWYQQKSSQAPKLLFHYYDKDFNNEADTPDNFQSRRPNTSFCFLDIRSPGLGDTAMYLCATSPGGQGYTEAFFGQGTRLTVV.

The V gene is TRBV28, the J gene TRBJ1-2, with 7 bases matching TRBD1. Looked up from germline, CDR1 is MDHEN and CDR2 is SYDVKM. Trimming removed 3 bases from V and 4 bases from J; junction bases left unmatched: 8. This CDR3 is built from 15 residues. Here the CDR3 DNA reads TGTGCCAGCAGTTTCACGACAGGGAGGAGCTATGGCTACACCTTC. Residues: CASSFTTGRSYGYTF.

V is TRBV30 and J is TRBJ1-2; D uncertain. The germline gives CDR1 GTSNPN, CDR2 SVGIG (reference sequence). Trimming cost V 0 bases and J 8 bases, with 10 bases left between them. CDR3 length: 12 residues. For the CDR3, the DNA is TGTGCCTGGAGTGTTGGAGGGCACGGCTACACCTTC. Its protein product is CAWSVGGHGYTF.

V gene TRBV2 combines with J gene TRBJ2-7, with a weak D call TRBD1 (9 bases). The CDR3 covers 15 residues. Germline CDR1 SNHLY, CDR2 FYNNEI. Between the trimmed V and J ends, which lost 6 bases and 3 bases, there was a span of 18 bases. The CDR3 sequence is CASSGGGTGIYEQYF. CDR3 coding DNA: TGTGCCAGCAGCGGGGGGGGGACAGGGATCTACGAGCAGTACTTC.

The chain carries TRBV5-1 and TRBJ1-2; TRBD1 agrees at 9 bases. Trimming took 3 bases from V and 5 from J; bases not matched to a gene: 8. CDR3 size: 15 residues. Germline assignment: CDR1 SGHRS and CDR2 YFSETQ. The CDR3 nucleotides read TGCGCCAGCAGCTCGAAACAGGGGGCAGGATATGGCTACACCTTC. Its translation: CASSSKQGAGYGYTF. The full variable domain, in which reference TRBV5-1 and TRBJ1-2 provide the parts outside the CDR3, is KAGVTQTPRYLIKTRGQQVTLSCSPISGHRSVSWYQQTPGQGLQFLFEYFSETQRNKGNFPGRFSGRQFSNSRSEMNVSTLELGDSALYLCASSSKQGAGYGYTFGSGTRLTVV.

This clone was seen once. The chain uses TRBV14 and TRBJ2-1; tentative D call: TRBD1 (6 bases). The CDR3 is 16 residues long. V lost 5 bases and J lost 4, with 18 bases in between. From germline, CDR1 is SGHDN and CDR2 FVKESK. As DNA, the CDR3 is TGTGCCAGCAGCTTAGGTGGGGGCCTTTTTTACAATGAGCAGTTCTTC. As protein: CASSLGGGLFYNEQFF.

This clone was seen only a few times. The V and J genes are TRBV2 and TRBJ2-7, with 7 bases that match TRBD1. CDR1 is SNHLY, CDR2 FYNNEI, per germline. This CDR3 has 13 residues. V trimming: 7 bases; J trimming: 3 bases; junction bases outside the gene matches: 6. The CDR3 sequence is CASIRDRVYEQYF. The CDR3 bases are TGTGCCAGCATTCGGGACAGAGTCTACGAGCAGTACTTC.

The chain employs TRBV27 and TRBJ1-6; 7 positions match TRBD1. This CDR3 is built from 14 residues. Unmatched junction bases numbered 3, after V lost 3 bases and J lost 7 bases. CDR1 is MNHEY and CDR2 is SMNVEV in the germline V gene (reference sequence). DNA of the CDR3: TGTGCCAGCAGTTTCGGGACAGCGAATTCACCCCTCCACTTT. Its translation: CASSFGTANSPLHF.

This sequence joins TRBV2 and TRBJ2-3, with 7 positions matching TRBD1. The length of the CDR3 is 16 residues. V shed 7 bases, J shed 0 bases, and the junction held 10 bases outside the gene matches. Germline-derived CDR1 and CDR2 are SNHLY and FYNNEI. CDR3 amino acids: CASNRDRAFSTDTQYF. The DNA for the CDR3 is TGTGCCAGCAACAGAGACAGGGCGTTTAGCACAGATACGCAGTATTTT.

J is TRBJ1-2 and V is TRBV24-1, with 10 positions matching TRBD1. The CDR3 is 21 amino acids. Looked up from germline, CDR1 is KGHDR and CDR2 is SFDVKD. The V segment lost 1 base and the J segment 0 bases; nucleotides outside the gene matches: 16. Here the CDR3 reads CATSDLGTGALSTRANYGYTF. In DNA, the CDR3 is TGTGCCACCAGTGATTTAGGGACAGGGGCCCTTTCTACTAGAGCTAACTATGGCTACACCTTC.

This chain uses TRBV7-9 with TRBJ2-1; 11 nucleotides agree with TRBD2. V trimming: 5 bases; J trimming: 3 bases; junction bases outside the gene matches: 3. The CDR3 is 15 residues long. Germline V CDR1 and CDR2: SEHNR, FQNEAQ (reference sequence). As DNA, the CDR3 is TGTGCCAGCAGCCTCCTAGCGGGGGGCTACAATGAGCAGTTCTTC. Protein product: CASSLLAGGYNEQFF.

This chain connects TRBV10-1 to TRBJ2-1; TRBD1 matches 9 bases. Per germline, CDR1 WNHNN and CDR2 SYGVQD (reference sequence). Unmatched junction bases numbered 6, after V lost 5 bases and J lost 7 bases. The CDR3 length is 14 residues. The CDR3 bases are TGCGCCAGCAGTTCCGGGACAGGGAAGAATGAGCAGTTCTTC. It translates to CASSSGTGKNEQFF.

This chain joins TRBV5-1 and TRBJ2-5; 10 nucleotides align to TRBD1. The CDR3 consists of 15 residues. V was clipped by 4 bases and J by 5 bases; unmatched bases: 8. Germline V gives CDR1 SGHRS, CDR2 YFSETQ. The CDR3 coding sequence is TGCGCCAGCAGCGGGGAGACAGGGGGCCTGGAGACCCAGTACTTC. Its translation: CASSGETGGLETQYF.

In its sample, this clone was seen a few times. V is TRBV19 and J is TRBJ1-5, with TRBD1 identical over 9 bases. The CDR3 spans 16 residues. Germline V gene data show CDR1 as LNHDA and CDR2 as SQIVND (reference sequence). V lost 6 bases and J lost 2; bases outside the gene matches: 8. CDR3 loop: CASRKDTGGGNQPQHF. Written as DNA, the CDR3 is TGTGCCAGTAGGAAGGACACAGGGGGCGGCAATCAGCCCCAGCATTTT.

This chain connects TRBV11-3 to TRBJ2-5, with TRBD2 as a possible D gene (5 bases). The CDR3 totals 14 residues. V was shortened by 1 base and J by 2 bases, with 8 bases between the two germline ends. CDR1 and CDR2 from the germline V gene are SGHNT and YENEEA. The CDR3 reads CASSLAAGQETQYF. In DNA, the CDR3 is TGTGCCAGCAGCTTAGCTGCGGGTCAAGAGACCCAGTACTTC.

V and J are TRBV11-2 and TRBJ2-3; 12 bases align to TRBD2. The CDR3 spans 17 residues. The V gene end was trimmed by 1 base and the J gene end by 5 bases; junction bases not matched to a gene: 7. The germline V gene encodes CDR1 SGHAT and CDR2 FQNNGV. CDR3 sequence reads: CASSLVASGGAGDTQYF. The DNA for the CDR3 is TGTGCCAGCAGCTTAGTGGCTAGCGGGGGGGCCGGAGATACGCAGTATTTT.

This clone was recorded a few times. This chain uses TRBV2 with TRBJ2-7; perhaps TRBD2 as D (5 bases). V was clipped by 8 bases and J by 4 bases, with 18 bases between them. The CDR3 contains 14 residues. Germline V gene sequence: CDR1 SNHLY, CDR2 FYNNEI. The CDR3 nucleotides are TGTGCCAGCGAGAGGGAGAACACACTATACGAGCAGTACTTC. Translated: CASERENTLYEQYF. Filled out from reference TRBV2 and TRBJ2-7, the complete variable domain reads EPEVTQTPSHQVTQMGQEVILRCVPISNHLYFYWYRQILGQKVEFLVSFYNNEISEKSEIFDDQFSVERPDGSNFTLKIRSTKLEDSAMYFCASERENTLYEQYFGPGTRLTVT.

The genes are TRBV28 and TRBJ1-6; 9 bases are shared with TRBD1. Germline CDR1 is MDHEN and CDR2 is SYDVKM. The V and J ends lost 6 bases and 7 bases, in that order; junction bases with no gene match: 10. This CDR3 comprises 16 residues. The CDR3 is CASSPRTGVRNSPLHF. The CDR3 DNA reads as TGTGCCAGCAGCCCTAGGACAGGGGTGCGGAATTCACCCCTCCACTTT.

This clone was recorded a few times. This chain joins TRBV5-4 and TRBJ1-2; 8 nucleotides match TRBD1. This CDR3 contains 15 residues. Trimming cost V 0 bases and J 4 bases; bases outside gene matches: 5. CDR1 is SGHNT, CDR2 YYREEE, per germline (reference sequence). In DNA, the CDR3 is TGTGCCAGCAGCTTGGGGACAGGGACCGTCTATGGCTACACCTTC. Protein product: CASSLGTGTVYGYTF.